One sample yielded the 31 T cell receptor beta chains listed below, sequenced in a study of glioma-infiltrating T cells. The iRepertoire nested amplicon-rescue multiplex PCR amplified TCR alpha and beta CDR3s from RNA. TCRdb called the multiplex PCR reads again in MiXCR, with one record for every CDR3 protein. Of about 180,000 distinct CDR3 sequences detected, around 42% appear once; the ten largest clones hold 4% to 6.5%. The sample was glioma tissue, nonneoplastic brain tissue, or PBMCs (not recorded which). The receptors derive from a human donor with low-grade glioma or glioblastoma, undergoing nonglioma brain surgery, or in good health (not recorded which).

Only one count was recorded for this clonotype. With a much larger clone just one base away, this may be a read error. The CDR3 carries no conserved terminal phenylalanine or tryptophan, so it likely arises from a read error. CDR3 protein: CASSQEEGTDEAFL. CDR3 DNA sequence: TGTGCCAGCAGCCAAGAGGAAGGGACGGACGAAGCTTTCCTT. This sequence joins TRBV3-1 and TRBJ1-1, with D maybe TRBD1 (5 bases). V was cut by 0 bases and J by 8 bases, with 13 bases left in between. The germline V gene encodes CDR1 LGHDT and CDR2 YNNKEL (reference sequence). CDR3 length equals 14 residues.

The chain employs TRBV20-1 and TRBJ2-1; 9 bases fit TRBD2. This CDR3 contains 14 residues. The V segment lost 5 bases and the J segment 8 bases; nucleotides outside the gene matches: 10. CDR1 DFQATT and CDR2 SNEGSKA come from the germline V gene (reference sequence). The CDR3 DNA reads as TGCAGTGCTCTCGGACTAGCGCAAGGCCATGAGCAGTTCTTC. Translated: CSALGLAQGHEQFF.

The rearrangement links TRBV12-3 or TRBV12-4 to TRBJ2-2, with a weak D call TRBD2 (6 bases). CDR3 size: 16 residues. V shed 3 bases and J shed 5 bases, with 16 bases lying between them. CDR3 nucleotides: TGTGCCAGCAGTTTGTCGGGGGTGCGTGGGACCGGGGAGCTGTTTTTT. Its protein product is CASSLSGVRGTGELFF.

This clonotype has ten or more counts. This chain links TRBV28 with TRBJ2-3; tentatively, D is TRBD2 (6 bases). With 9 bases removed from V and 0 bases from J, the gap between germline ends came to 16 bases. Germline V gene data show CDR1 as MDHEN and CDR2 as SYDVKM. The CDR3 is made up of 15 amino acids. CDR3 DNA sequence: TGTGCCAGTAGGTTGGGCGGGACTAGCACAGATACGCAGTATTTT. This sequence encodes CASRLGGTSTDTQYF. Full variable domain (outside the CDR3, taken from reference TRBV28 and TRBJ2-3): DVKVTQSSRYLVKRTGEKVFLECVQDMDHENMFWYRQDPGLGLRLIYFSYDVKMKEKGDIPEGYSVSREKKERFSLILESASTNQTSMYLCASRLGGTSTDTQYFGPGTRLTVL.

The V call is TRBV12-3 or TRBV12-4, the J call TRBJ2-5, with TRBD2 matching over 8 bases. The CDR3 has 14 amino acids. J gave up 7 bases and V 10 bases, and 14 bases lay outside the gene matches. The CDR3 bases are TGTGCCACCCGGGGGGGGTTCGAAGTGGGGACCCAGTACTTC. It specifies CATRGGFEVGTQYF.

The V call is TRBV19, the J call TRBJ2-1, with 10 positions matching TRBD2. V lost 1 base to trimming and J lost 5 bases; unmatched junction nucleotides: 5. Germline CDR1 and CDR2: LNHDA and SQIVND (reference sequence). This CDR3 is built from 16 residues. CDR3 sequence: CASSIGGSGRNNEQFF. DNA for the CDR3: TGTGCCAGTAGTATAGGAGGTAGCGGGAGGAACAATGAGCAGTTCTTC.

In its sample, this clonotype was seen many times. The genes are TRBV7-8 and TRBJ1-1, with D perhaps matching TRBD1 (6 bases). The CDR3 length is 13 residues. With 3 bases removed from V and 8 bases from J, the gap between germline ends came to 13 bases. The germline CDR1 and CDR2 sequences are SGHVS and FQNEAQ. The CDR3: CASSFYSGTEAFF. The CDR3 DNA follows: TGTGCCAGCAGCTTTTACTCCGGGACAGAAGCTTTCTTT.

As for this clonotype: A much larger clone sits a single nucleotide away, making a read error possible. The V call is TRBV20-1, the J call TRBJ2-7; D is unclear. Per the germline V gene, CDR1 is DFQATT and CDR2 is SNEGSKA (reference sequence). This CDR3 has 13 residues. V was pared by 3 bases and J by 2 bases, with 11 bases between. The CDR3 reads CSARNAGTYEQYF. The CDR3 region has the DNA TGCAGTGCTAGGAATGCCGGAACCTACGAGCAGTACTTC.

This clonotype showed up just a few times. The chain recombines TRBV7-9 with TRBJ1-1, with a possible D match to TRBD1 (5 bases). Germline-derived CDR1 and CDR2 are SEHNR and FQNEAQ (reference sequence). V lost 3 bases, J lost 6 bases, and 14 bases lay in between. CDR3 length: 14 amino acids. In nucleotides, the CDR3 is TGTGCCAGCAGCTTGGGGGGGAATTGGGCTGAAGCTTTCTTT. Its protein is CASSLGGNWAEAFF.

A remark on this clonotype: This sequence may be a read error, since a much larger clone differs from it by one base. The rearrangement uses TRBV18 and TRBJ1-1; TRBD1 might be the D (5 bases). V was pared by 0 bases and J by 3 bases, with 11 bases between. CDR1 KGHSH and CDR2 LQKENI come from the germline V gene. CDR3 length equals 15 residues. Here the CDR3 reads CASSPPKGRDTEAFF. The CDR3 DNA sequence: TGTGCCAGCTCACCACCGAAGGGGCGGGACACTGAAGCTTTCTTT.

On this clonotype: Given a much more abundant clone one base away, this may be a read error. The chain recombines TRBV25-1 with TRBJ2-1; 10 bases agree with TRBD2. The germline V gene encodes CDR1 MGHDK and CDR2 SYGVNS. J was trimmed by 4 bases and V by 8 bases; bases with no gene match: 5. The CDR3 contains 14 residues. The DNA for the CDR3 is TGTGCCAGCGCTCCTAGCGGGGGTTACAATGAGCAGTTCTTC. It specifies CASAPSGGYNEQFF.

Comments on this clonotype: Mismatch with germline at one junction end may stem from a read error. The rearrangement links TRBV12-3 or TRBV12-4 to TRBJ1-3; tentatively, D is TRBD1 (5 bases). This CDR3 comprises 14 residues. This CDR3 reads CASSSGPFGNSIYF. The DNA for the CDR3 is TGTGCCAGCAGTTCGGGGCCGTTTGGAAACTCCATATATTTT.

The sample holds many counts of this clonotype. J is TRBJ1-2 and V is TRBV20-1; possibly TRBD1 for D (6 bases). V was trimmed by 0 bases and J by 6 bases, leaving 23 bases between them. This CDR3 is 17 amino acids long. Germline V CDR1 and CDR2: DFQATT, SNEGSKA (reference sequence). CDR3 nucleotide sequence: TGCAGTGCTAGAGATCGGCAGGGTACGGTTGGGGGCGATGGCTACACCTTC. It yields the protein CSARDRQGTVGGDGYTF.

This clonotype was picked up a small number of times. The chain links TRBV5-4 to TRBJ2-1, with a possible D match to TRBD2 (6 bases). The CDR3 runs 14 residues. V gave up 4 bases and J gave up 9 bases, with 17 bases separating them. In germline, CDR1 is SGHNT, CDR2 YYREEE (reference sequence). The CDR3 DNA follows: TGTGCCAGCAGCGGCAGACTAGAGAGTGTTGAGCAGTTCTTC. Amino acid sequence: CASSGRLESVEQFF.

The genes are TRBV12-3 or TRBV12-4 and TRBJ2-1; 12 bases line up with TRBD1. The CDR3 spans 18 residues. Trimming took 5 bases from V and 3 from J; bases not matched to a gene: 11. This CDR3 reads CASSMYSGTGGLYNEQFF. The CDR3, as DNA: TGTGCCAGCAGTATGTATTCCGGGACAGGGGGCCTCTACAATGAGCAGTTCTTC.

This clonotype has a handful of counts. The V call is TRBV5-1, the J call TRBJ1-1, with D perhaps TRBD1 (6 bases). In germline, CDR1 is SGHRS, CDR2 YFSETQ. The CDR3 has 14 residues. Trimming took off 5 bases at V and 1 base at J, with 12 bases between the two ends. For the CDR3, the DNA is TGCGCCAGCAGGACAGGCGTTGCGAACACTGAAGCTTTCTTT. Its protein is CASRTGVANTEAFF.

The chain uses TRBV9 and TRBJ2-3; no clear D. The CDR3 consists of 12 residues. Per germline, CDR1 SGDLS and CDR2 YYNGEE. Trimming removed 0 bases from V and 10 bases from J, with 9 bases in between. CDR3 protein: CASSVANGPQYF. The CDR3 nucleotides read TGTGCCAGCAGCGTAGCTAATGGGCCGCAGTATTTT.

As for this clonotype: The junction shows a germline mismatch at one end, possibly a read error. The rearrangement links TRBV19 to TRBJ2-1, with 8 bases aligning to TRBD2. The CDR3 has 15 amino acids. Germline V gene data show CDR1 as LNHDA and CDR2 as SQIVND (reference sequence). CDR3 region: CASSISGTSYNKQFF. The CDR3 nucleotides are TGTGCCAGTAGCATTAGCGGGACATCCTACAATAAGCAGTTCTTC.

Only one count was recorded for this clonotype. This sequence may be a read error, since a much larger clone differs from it by one base. Lacking the conserved final phenylalanine or tryptophan, this CDR3 likely reflects a read error. V and J are TRBV27 and TRBJ2-4, with 8 bases matching TRBD2. Germline values: CDR1 MNHEY, CDR2 SMNVEV (reference sequence). The CDR3 is 15 residues long. With 5 bases clipped from V and 3 bases from J, the junction kept 6 bases outside the gene matches. The CDR3 loop reads CASSRHGGGKNIQYS. The CDR3 nucleotides are TGTGCCAGCAGTCGCCACGGGGGGGGCAAAAACATTCAGTACTCC.

There are many counts of this clonotype. This sequence joins TRBV6-4 and TRBJ2-1; no firm D call. This CDR3 region has 14 residues. V was cut by 8 bases and J by 3 bases, with 14 bases left in between. Germline V gene lookup returns CDR1 MRHNA and CDR2 SNTAGT. DNA for the CDR3: TGTGCCAGCCGACCGACTGAGGACTACAATGAGCAGTTCTTC. It specifies CASRPTEDYNEQFF.

As regards this clonotype: A read error may explain this, as a much larger clone is one base away. This chain links TRBV20-1 with TRBJ2-1; the match to TRBD1 covers 8 bases. The length of the CDR3 is 13 residues. Germline V lookup: CDR1 DFQATT, CDR2 SNEGSKA (reference sequence). The chain's CDR3 is CSARRQGPNEQIF. The CDR3, as DNA: TGCAGTGCTAGACGACAGGGGCCGAATGAGCAGATCTTC.

Remarks on this clonotype: A junction end diverges from the germline sequence, so it may reflect a read error. The chain carries TRBV2 and TRBJ2-6; D is perhaps TRBD1 (6 bases). The CDR3 loop spans 15 amino acids. Germline V lookup: CDR1 SNHLY, CDR2 FYNNEI. The CDR3 nucleotides read TGTGCCAGGACCCGGGACATCTCTGGGTCCAACGTCCTGACTTTC. Protein product: CARTRDISGSNVLTF.

This clonotype has at least ten counts. V gene TRBV7-9 combines with J gene TRBJ2-7, with 10 nucleotides matching TRBD2. J was trimmed by 3 bases and V by 5 bases; bases with no gene match: 7. CDR3 length: 15 amino acids. Germline CDR1 SEHNR, CDR2 FQNEAQ (reference sequence). This CDR3 is CASSPGLAVIYEQYF. For the CDR3, the DNA is TGTGCCAGCAGCCCTGGACTAGCGGTGATCTACGAGCAGTACTTC.

With respect to this clonotype: This may stem from a read error, because a much larger clone lies one nucleotide away. CDR3 DNA: TGTGCCAGTAGAATAGATGACTTGTATGGCTACACCTTC. It is translated as CASRIDDLYGYTF. The chain recombines TRBV19 with TRBJ1-2; D gene ambiguous. The CDR3 is 13 amino acids. In germline, CDR1 is LNHDA, CDR2 SQIVND (reference sequence).

J is TRBJ2-1 and V is TRBV11-2; TRBD1 agrees at 9 bases. The DNA matches TRBJ2-5 better at its end, which makes the J call doubtful. Looked up from germline, CDR1 is SGHAT and CDR2 is FQNNGV. The length of the CDR3 is 15 residues. The DNA of the CDR3 is TGTGCCAGCAGCTCAGGGACAGGGTCACGAGAGACCCAGTACTTC. The encoded protein is CASSSGTGSRETQYF.

This clonotype was counted between two and nine times. V and J are TRBV29-1 and TRBJ2-1; 9 bases are a match to TRBD1. CDR3 length: 15 amino acids. Trimming cost V 5 bases and J 8 bases; bases outside gene matches: 13. Germline V gene lookup returns CDR1 SQVTM and CDR2 ANQGSEA. CDR3 protein: CSVLPGTGYDDEQFF. The CDR3 region has the DNA TGCAGCGTTTTACCTGGGACAGGGTATGACGATGAGCAGTTCTTC.

About this clonotype itself: The junction does not match germline at one end; this may be a read error. V and J are TRBV6-2 or TRBV6-3 and TRBJ2-1; 11 bases line up with TRBD2. Germline V gene data show CDR1 as MNHEY and CDR2 as SVGEGT. The CDR3 has 15 residues. The CDR3 protein is CASSLAGGPANEQFF. The DNA for the CDR3 is TGCGCCAGCAGCTTAGCGGGAGGGCCGGCCAATGAGCAGTTCTTC.

Note on this clonotype: The junction departs from germline at one end; a sequencing error may be responsible. CDR3 in amino acids: CARKRGPDTQYF. DNA of the CDR3: TGTGCGAGGAAGAGGGGCCCAGATACTCAGTATTTT. The V and J genes are TRBV6-1 and TRBJ2-3; tentatively, D is TRBD1 or TRBD2 (5 bases each). The CDR3 runs 12 residues. Germline V gene sequence: CDR1 MNHNS, CDR2 SASEGT.

As concerns this clonotype: With a much larger clone just one base away, this may be a read error. This chain connects TRBV27 to TRBJ2-1; the match to TRBD2 covers 15 bases. Germline V lookup: CDR1 MNHEY, CDR2 SMNVEV (reference sequence). Germline trimming cut 7 bases from V and 3 bases from J; bases unmatched to any gene: 7. There are 17 residues in the CDR3. CDR3 sequence: CASIPRTSGRVYNEQFF. CDR3 nucleotide sequence: TGTGCCAGCATCCCCAGGACTAGCGGGAGGGTCTACAATGAGCAGTTCTTC.

Turning to this clonotype: A much larger clone lies one base from this, so it may be a read error. This sequence joins TRBV28 and TRBJ2-1; 14 positions match TRBD2. Germline V gene lookup returns CDR1 MDHEN and CDR2 SYDVKM. The CDR3 is made up of 17 amino acids. V shed 5 bases and J 5 bases; nucleotides not matched to a gene: 8. This CDR3 reads CASSTLMGLAGDNEQFF. In nucleotides, the CDR3 is TGTGCCAGCAGTACGCTCATGGGACTAGCGGGAGACAATGAGCAGTTCTTC.

As regards this clonotype: This may come from a read error, since a much larger clone is one base off. The V call is TRBV2, the J call TRBJ2-1; D is ambiguous. Germline assignment: CDR1 SNHLY and CDR2 FYNNEI. Trimming shortened V by 5 bases and J by 8 bases, and 22 bases separated the two germline ends. CDR3 length: 16 amino acids. CDR3 nucleotide sequence: TGTGCCAGCAGTCTAACGGGCGAACCTTCAGGATATGAGCAGTTCTTC. Translation: CASSLTGEPSGYEQFF.